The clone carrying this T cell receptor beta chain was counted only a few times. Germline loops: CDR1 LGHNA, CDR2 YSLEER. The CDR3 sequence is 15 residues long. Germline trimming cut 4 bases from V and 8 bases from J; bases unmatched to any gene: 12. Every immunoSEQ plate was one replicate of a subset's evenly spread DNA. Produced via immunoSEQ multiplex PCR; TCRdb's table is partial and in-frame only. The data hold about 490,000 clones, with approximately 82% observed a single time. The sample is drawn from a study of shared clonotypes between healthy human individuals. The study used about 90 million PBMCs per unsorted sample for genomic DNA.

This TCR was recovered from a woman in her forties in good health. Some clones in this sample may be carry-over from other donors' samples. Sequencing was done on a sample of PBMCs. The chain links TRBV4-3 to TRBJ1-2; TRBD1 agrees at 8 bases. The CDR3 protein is CASSPGQGGDVGYTF. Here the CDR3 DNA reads TGCGCCAGCAGCCCCGGACAGGGAGGGGACGTCGGCTACACCTTC.